The clone carrying this T cell receptor (beta chain) was observed a few times. Its antigen is unknown. This record comes from a study of shared clonotypes between healthy human individuals. Study results and limitations: Researchers found naive subsets generally carried larger estimated richness than memory subsets.

Germline CDR1 and CDR2: SGHVS and FQNEAQ. This CDR3 region has 14 residues. V lost 6 bases to trimming and J lost 1 base, with 10 bases between them. TCRdb keeps only in-frame clones here, not all; method: immunoSEQ multiplex PCR. The sample carries 2 million to 3 million clones, 93% recorded once. Negatively enriched CD4+ T cells were divided by CD45RA into naive and memory. This sequence joins TRBV7-8 and TRBJ1-5; D call uncertain. Sequencing used naive CD4+ T cells from PBMCs. Subset defined: CD45RA+ positively selected. The TCR sequence derives from a young man in good health. Some clones in this sample may be carry-over from other donors' samples. Written as DNA, the CDR3 is TGTGCCAGCAGTGACGGTTCCAGCAATCAGCCCCAGCATTTT. Residues: CASSDGSSNQPQHF. The whole variable domain, remainder taken from reference TRBV7-8 and TRBJ1-5, is GAGVSQSPRYKVAKRGQDVALRCDPISGHVSLFWYQQALGQGPEFLTYFQNEAQLDKSGLPSDRFFAERPEGSVSTLKIQRTQQEDSAVYLCASSDGSSNQPQHFGDGTRLSIL.